A single sample is the source of the 19 T cell receptor beta chains below, sequenced in a study of T cells after yellow fever vaccination. One entry per CDR3 protein results from TCRdb running MiXCR on the 5' RACE reads. Among a few hundred thousand distinct CDR3 sequences listed, around 8.1% were seen once. Material: PBMCs, obtained around 45 days after the first yellow fever vaccination. These receptors all stem from a man aged 18 to 30 who received the YFV17D yellow fever vaccine.

The V and J genes are TRBV7-2 and TRBJ2-1; D uncertain. The germline V and J ends were trimmed by 2 bases and 3 bases, with 11 bases remaining between them. The CDR3 consists of 15 residues. Germline CDR1 SGHTA, CDR2 FQGNSA. The CDR3 region has the DNA TGTGCCAGCAGCTTAATGATCGGGCTCTACAATGAGCAGTTCTTC. Translating gives CASSLMIGLYNEQFF.

The chain employs TRBV29-1 and TRBJ2-1; 10 bases map to TRBD1. V lost 4 bases and J lost 8; bases outside the gene matches: 2. The CDR3 spans 12 residues. From germline, CDR1 is SQVTM and CDR2 ANQGSEA. The CDR3 loop is CSVGTGGDEQFF. In nucleotides, the CDR3 is TGCAGCGTTGGGACAGGGGGGGATGAGCAGTTCTTC.

The chain uses TRBV15 and TRBJ2-7, with a tentative D call TRBD1 (6 bases). In germline, CDR1 is LNHNV, CDR2 YYDKDF (reference sequence). This CDR3 comprises 14 residues. Deletions cut 0 bases from V and 4 bases from J, with 10 bases between. The CDR3 region is CATSRDRGVYEQYF. For the CDR3, the DNA is TGTGCCACCAGCAGAGACAGGGGCGTGTACGAGCAGTACTTC.

The genes are TRBV20-1 and TRBJ1-1, with 10 bases fitting TRBD1. Unmatched junction bases numbered 11, after V lost 3 bases and J lost 4 bases. CDR3 size: 16 residues. Looked up from germline, CDR1 is DFQATT and CDR2 is SNEGSKA (reference sequence). This CDR3 is CSARIKGQGFFTEAFF. In DNA form, the CDR3 reads TGCAGTGCTAGGATCAAGGGACAGGGGTTTTTCACTGAAGCTTTCTTT.

CDR3 coding DNA: TGCAGTGCTCAATTTGGCGGGGGGGCCCGGGAGACCCAGTACTTC. Translated, it gives CSAQFGGGARETQYF. The chain combines TRBV20-1 with TRBJ2-5; TRBD2 agrees at 9 bases. Germline V gene sequence: CDR1 DFQATT, CDR2 SNEGSKA (reference sequence). The CDR3 is 15 residues long. The J segment lost 5 bases and the V segment lost 5 bases, leaving 12 bases of the junction unmatched.

This clonotype was observed a handful of times. The chain employs TRBV7-2 and TRBJ2-3; D call uncertain. Germline-derived CDR1 and CDR2 are SGHTA and FQGNSA. This CDR3 has 15 residues. Trimming took 1 base from V and 1 from J, leaving 9 bases between them. CDR3 in amino acids: CASSLGNGRTDTQYF. DNA for the CDR3: TGTGCCAGCAGCTTAGGAAATGGCCGCACAGATACGCAGTATTTT.

This clonotype has only a few counts. The genes are TRBV7-2 and TRBJ2-2, with TRBD1 matching over 7 bases. V lost 6 bases, J lost 3 bases, and 7 bases stayed unmatched. The CDR3 is 15 amino acids. CDR1 and CDR2 from the germline V gene are SGHTA and FQGNSA. The CDR3 reads CASSQRQGHTGELFF. CDR3 DNA: TGTGCCAGCAGTCAACGACAGGGACACACCGGGGAGCTGTTTTTT.

This clonotype has just a few counts. The rearrangement links TRBV27 to TRBJ2-3, with D perhaps TRBD1 or TRBD2 (6 bases each). V was clipped by 3 bases and J by 3 bases, with 13 bases between them. The CDR3 loop spans 15 amino acids. Per germline, CDR1 MNHEY and CDR2 SMNVEV (reference sequence). CDR3 loop: CASSLTWGATDTQYF. The CDR3, as DNA: TGTGCCAGCAGTTTGACCTGGGGGGCGACAGATACGCAGTATTTT.

This clonotype has only a few counts. The V call is TRBV18, the J call TRBJ2-5; D gene ambiguous. Per germline, CDR1 KGHSH and CDR2 LQKENI. The CDR3 runs to 14 residues. V lost 3 bases and J lost 4, with 12 bases in between. The CDR3 region is CASSPANGGETQYF. CDR3 nucleotides: TGTGCCAGCTCACCCGCGAACGGCGGAGAGACCCAGTACTTC.

This rearrangement joins TRBV4-1 to TRBJ1-1, with D perhaps TRBD1 (5 bases). The CDR3 sequence is 16 residues long. Germline V gives CDR1 MGHRA, CDR2 YSYEKL. Trimming shortened V by 3 bases and J by 0 bases, and 14 bases separated the two germline ends. CDR3 region: CASSQRQSALNTEAFF. CDR3 nucleotide sequence: TGCGCCAGCAGCCAGCGACAGTCCGCGTTGAACACTGAAGCTTTCTTT.

V usage is TRBV7-2 and J usage is TRBJ2-3; the D gene is possibly TRBD2 (6 bases). The V gene lost 3 bases and the J gene lost 2 bases, with 9 bases spanning the gap. In germline, CDR1 is SGHTA, CDR2 FQGNSA. This CDR3 comprises 14 residues. CDR3 nucleotide sequence: TGTGCCAGCAGCTTGTCGGGAGACACAGATACGCAGTATTTT. Residues: CASSLSGDTDTQYF.

This clonotype appeared a few times. The chain uses TRBV15 and TRBJ2-5; TRBD1 matches at 7 bases. This CDR3 contains 15 residues. Germline CDR1 is LNHNV and CDR2 is YYDKDF (reference sequence). The ends lost 0 bases at V and 4 bases at J; junction bases unmatched: 5. CDR3 nucleotide sequence: TGTGCCACCAGCAGAGATAAACCAGGGGGAGAGACCCAGTACTTC. Encoded protein: CATSRDKPGGETQYF.

This chain joins TRBV12-3 or TRBV12-4 and TRBJ1-2, with TRBD1 identical over 8 bases. The CDR3 consists of 15 residues. V lost 6 bases to trimming and J lost 6 bases; unmatched junction nucleotides: 12. The CDR3 spells CASRERRGRRDGYTF. The CDR3 DNA sequence: TGTGCCAGCAGGGAGCGCAGGGGGCGCAGGGATGGCTACACCTTC.

This clonotype has more than one count but fewer than ten. The gene calls are TRBV21-1 and TRBJ1-2. TRBV21-1 is annotated as a pseudogene. The CDR3 is 12 amino acids. Written as DNA, the CDR3 is TGTGCCAGCAGCAAAGGAGCGGAAGGCTACACCTTC. The encoded protein is CASSKGAEGYTF.

Only a few counts were recorded for this clonotype. The chain is built from TRBV7-2 and TRBJ2-1, with TRBD2 matching over 10 bases. Germline lookup yields CDR1 SGHTA and CDR2 FQGNSA. This CDR3 spans 16 amino acids. J was trimmed by 4 bases and V by 2 bases; bases with no gene match: 5. Here the CDR3 reads CASSLQLAGKYNEQFF. Written as DNA, the CDR3 is TGTGCCAGCAGCTTACAACTAGCGGGGAAATACAATGAGCAGTTCTTC.

This clonotype was found many times. This chain links TRBV5-1 with TRBJ2-3; perhaps D is TRBD1 or TRBD2 (5 bases each). The CDR3 runs 14 residues. The ends were cut back, 5 bases at V and 4 bases at J, with 14 bases in the middle. Per the germline V gene, CDR1 is SGHRS and CDR2 is YFSETQ. The CDR3 nucleotides are TGCGCCAGCAGGACTGGGGGTCGAGCAGATACGCAGTATTTT. Residues: CASRTGGRADTQYF.

The CDR3 spells CAATRRTFTDTQYF. The DNA of the CDR3 is TGTGCCGCGACCCGGAGAACCTTCACAGATACGCAGTATTTT. This chain connects TRBV28 to TRBJ2-3, with D uncertain. Germline lookup yields CDR1 MDHEN and CDR2 SYDVKM. Trimming removed 11 bases at V and 2 bases at J, with 17 bases between. The CDR3 consists of 14 residues.

This clonotype was found many times. The rearrangement joins TRBV5-6 to TRBJ1-1; D may be TRBD1 (6 bases). CDR3 size: 15 residues. Trimming shortened V by 0 bases and J by 1 base, and 10 bases separated the two germline ends. Per the germline V gene, CDR1 is SGHDT and CDR2 is YYEEEE. CDR3 bases: TGTGCCAGCAGCTTGGTCGGACAGCCGAACACTGAAGCTTTCTTT. Its protein product is CASSLVGQPNTEAFF.

The CDR3 nucleotides are TGCGCCAGCAGCCAAGATAGGAGGCTACCAGGAAACACCATATATTTT. Its translation: CASSQDRRLPGNTIYF. This chain uses TRBV4-3 with TRBJ1-3; unclear D gene. The ends were cut back, 0 bases at V and 4 bases at J, with 13 bases in the middle. This CDR3 is built from 16 residues. Per germline, CDR1 LGHNA and CDR2 YSLEER.